What follows describes a single TCR beta chain. This clonotype has just a few counts. Its specific antigen is unknown. It has no much larger one-base neighbor in the sample; base qualities were not kept. The receptor library was made with 5' RACE. This sample was sequenced with a NextSeq 500. To correct for sequencing error and PCR bias, the TCR library protocol tagged individual cDNA molecules with unique molecular identifiers. Both TCR alpha and beta chains were sequenced, and tight co-correlation was observed between alpha and beta sequence abundances in each sample. The paper's processing steps were these. V gene, J gene and CDR3 annotation of TCR sequences was performed with Decombinator V4. Expanded TCRs were defined as changing significantly between any two time points under a Poisson model with p below 0.0001. TCR abundances were normalised to the total number of TCRs sequenced per sample and expressed as counts per million. MAIT TCRs were defined by TRAV1-2 paired with TRAJ12, TRAJ20 or TRAJ33, and iNKT TCRs by TRAV10 paired with TRAJ18. VDJdb, accessed on 1 November 2021, was searched for TCRs annotated for CMV, EBV and SARS-CoV-2, and TCRs annotated for more than one antigen were excluded. The public sequencing data were trimmed at Q25 with fastp and processed into clonotypes with MiXCR by TCRdb, which kept only in-frame beta chains. Identical CDR3 protein sequences are pooled into one entry, listed with their most common genes and DNA. TCRdb assigned the V and J calls; the authors' analysis was not used. The sample table records some 67,000 distinct CDR3 sequences; roughly 15% of these occur just once. The top ten constitute about 14% of the sample.

These data come from a study of early T cells in non-severe SARS-CoV-2 infection (dated by TCRdb to the early 2020s). Regarding the research as a whole: TCR sequencing used bulk RNA from unsorted whole blood, so alpha and beta chains could not be paired.

The germline V gene yields MDHEN for CDR1 and SYDVKM for CDR2. There are 13 amino acids in the CDR3, from cysteine to phenylalanine inclusive. This entry keeps only the CDR3 DNA: 39 bases, framed from base 1. V is pared back by 6 bases and J by 7 bases, with 12 bases lying between the germline termini. A case-control design nested within a healthcare worker cohort in London, UK, was used, with weekly nasopharyngeal swab PCR tests and blood sampling performed. Healthcare workers were recruited between 23 and 31 March 2020, during the week of the UK lockdown, and were followed weekly for up to roughly 15 weeks. What the research found in general, with its limitations: VDJdb matching was skewed toward anti-spike CD8 responses and likely underestimated virus-specific expansions by missing private and CD4 specificities.

Sequencing was performed on whole blood. The chain is made from TRBV28 and TRBJ2-2; the D gene remains uncertain. This TCR was recovered from an adult who was a healthcare worker with PCR-confirmed SARS-CoV-2 infection or an uninfected control (not recorded which). The nucleotide sequence reads TGTGCCAGCAGAATTCTCCACCGCGGGGAGCTGTTTTTT. Its product reads: CASRILHRGELFF. Joined to the reference TRBV28 and TRBJ2-2 proteins, this CDR3 gives the full variable domain: DVKVTQSSRYLVKRTGEKVFLECVQDMDHENMFWYRQDPGLGLRLIYFSYDVKMKEKGDIPEGYSVSREKKERFSLILESASTNQTSMYLCASRILHRGELFFGEGSRLTVL.